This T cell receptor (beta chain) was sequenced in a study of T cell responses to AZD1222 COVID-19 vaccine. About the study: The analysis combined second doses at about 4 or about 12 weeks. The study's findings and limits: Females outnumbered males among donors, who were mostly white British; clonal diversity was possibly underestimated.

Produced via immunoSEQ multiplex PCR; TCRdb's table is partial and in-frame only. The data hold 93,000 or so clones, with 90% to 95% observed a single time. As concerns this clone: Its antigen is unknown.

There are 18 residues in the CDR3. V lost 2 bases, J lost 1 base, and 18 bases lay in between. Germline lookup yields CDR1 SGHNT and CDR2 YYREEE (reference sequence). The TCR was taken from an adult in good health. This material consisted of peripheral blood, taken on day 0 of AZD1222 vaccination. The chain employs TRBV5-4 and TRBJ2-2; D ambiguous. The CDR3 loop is CASSFAQSTRLNTGELFF. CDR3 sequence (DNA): TGTGCCAGCAGCTTCGCCCAGAGCACCCGCCTGAACACCGGGGAGCTGTTTTTT. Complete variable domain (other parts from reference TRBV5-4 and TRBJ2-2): ETGVTQSPTHLIKTRGQQVTLRCSSQSGHNTVSWYQQALGQGPQFIFQYYREEENGRGNFPPRFSGLQFPNYSSELNVNALELDDSALYLCASSFAQSTRLNTGELFFGEGSRLTVL.